This T cell receptor (beta chain) was recorded in a study of naive CD8 T cells in extremely preterm neonates (dated by TCRdb to about 2017). Concerning the study at large: The adult participants' age range is given as 25-50 years in the abstract but as 20-50 years in the methods. The study compared the TCRbeta CDR3 repertoires of sorted naive CD8+ T cells among four age groups: extremely preterm neonates, term neonates, young children and adults.

As regards this clone: Its specific antigen is unknown. No base quality information exists; no much larger clone differs at one position.

The peripheral blood donors were five healthy children aged roughly 15-56 months who were having elective routine surgery, plus five healthy nonsmoking adults. A FACSAria III cell sorter was used to sort live, Annexin V-negative naive CD8+ T cells (CD3+CD8+CD45RA+CCR7+). Each sample yielded roughly 18,000 to 110,000 sorted naive CD8+ T cells. Ficoll-Paque density gradient centrifugation of diluted blood was used to isolate mononuclear cells. Before sorting, mononuclear cells were cryopreserved in approximately 10% DMSO plus 90% FBS and kept long term at -150 degrees C. Thawed cells were stained with Annexin V and antibodies against CD3, CD8, CCR7 and CD45RA. The DNeasy Blood and Tissue Kit was used to extract genomic DNA from snap-frozen pellets of sorted cells. A two-step, bias-controlled multiplex PCR was used to amplify TCRbeta CDR3 regions from genomic DNA. Primers specific for every TRBV and TRBJ gene segment were used in the multiplex PCR. TCRbeta repertoire data were generated with the immunoSEQ Assay. In the paper's pipeline: To merge closely related sequences, reads went through filtering and clustering using a relative-frequency ratio and a modified nearest-neighbor algorithm. IMGT annotation was the basis for assigning V, D and J genes to CDR3 sequences. Template counts were normalized for PCR amplification bias and quantified against synthetic TCR CDR3 analog sequences. Analyses were restricted to unique productive sequences, meaning in-frame CDR3 sequences without stop codons. The immunoSEQ Analyzer software was used to calculate clonality, defined as 1 minus Pielou's evenness, and iChao1 richness. Statistical tests were run in JMP, with either Student's t-test or a non-parametric test chosen according to Shapiro-Wilk normality results. This immuneACCESS table, as held by TCRdb, lists in-frame sequences with V and J called but not all clones. Of the missing ones, under half trace to an unresolved V gene in checked studies; the others have no known cause. V and J calls and clone size are as listed in that table; D and trimming were resolved from the DNA. The sample includes 5,500 to 7,500 clones, with about 97% observed a single time. 0.95% to 1.5% of the sample goes to the ten largest clones.

What the study reported, not specific to this receptor: Among the limitations the authors pointed out were a small sample size and productive template counts that varied across preterm samples. A larger fraction of CDR3 nucleotide sequences was shared among preterm neonates (approximately 2.7%) than among term neonates (0.4%), young children (about 0.03%) and adults (about 0.01%). Prospective longitudinal studies of preterm and term neonates were called for by the authors so that T cell development could be tracked within individuals. Significantly lower iChao1 richness than in all other age groups (p < 0.05) and an even clone distribution were observed in preterm neonates, indicating a less rich repertoire. Compared with the older groups, preterm CDR3s were shorter and closer to germline, carrying fewer N additions and showing less junctional trimming.

For CDR1 and CDR2, the germline V gene lists LGHNA and YNFKEQ. For this chain, trimming is 0 bases at the V end and 4 bases at the J end, and the number of junction bases without a gene match is 1. The cysteine opens and the phenylalanine closes a CDR3 of 15 amino acids. The CDR3 DNA has 45 bases and is translated from base 1. Sequencing was carried out using naive CD8+ T cells from blood. Recombination linked TRBV4-2 to TRBJ2-2; 8 of the junction bases match TRBD2. The source of this sequence is a human donor in good health. The DNA sequence is as follows: TGTGCCAGCAGCCAAGAACTAGCGGTCACCGGGGAGCTGTTTTTT. Its translation is CASSQELAVTGELFF.